One sample yielded the 17 T cell receptor beta chains listed below, sequenced in a study of blood T cells in healthy people across ages. Then a second PCR, running roughly 6 to 12 cycles, was carried out with a sample-barcoded 5' primer and a J-beta primer mix. From the 5' RACE reads, TCRdb called clonotypes with MiXCR, one entry per CDR3 protein. The sample contains approximately 1.5 million distinct CDR3 sequences, roughly 43% of which appear only once. The sequenced sample was blood. The receptor set was obtained from a young woman in good health.

The CDR3 DNA follows: TGTGCCAGCTCACCGACCGTCGGGGCGCAGTATTTT. The encoded protein is CASSPTVGAQYF. V gene TRBV18 combines with J gene TRBJ2-3, with D tentatively TRBD2 (5 bases). The V gene lost 3 bases and the J gene lost 10 bases, with 11 bases spanning the gap. The CDR3 extends over 12 amino acids. From germline, CDR1 is KGHSH and CDR2 LQKENI.

There are a few counts of this clonotype. This chain links TRBV5-5 with TRBJ2-7; D is undetermined. Looked up from germline, CDR1 is SGHKS and CDR2 is YYEKEE (reference sequence). Trimming shortened V by 0 bases and J by 7 bases, and 11 bases separated the two germline ends. The CDR3 has 13 residues. The CDR3 DNA follows: TGTGCCAGCAGCTTGGCGGCTAGGGTTGAGCAGTACTTC. It encodes CASSLAARVEQYF. The complete variable domain, with remaining parts taken from reference TRBV5-5 and TRBJ2-7, reads DAGVTQSPTHLIKTRGQQVTLRCSPISGHKSVSWYQQVLGQGPQFIFQYYEKEERGRGNFPDRFSARQFPNYSSELNVNALLLGDSALYLCASSLAARVEQYFGPGTRLTVT.

There are a few counts of this clonotype. The chain couples TRBV28 to TRBJ2-3, with D perhaps TRBD1 (6 bases). Germline CDR1 reads MDHEN; CDR2 reads SYDVKM. V lost 5 bases, J lost 6 bases, and 15 bases lay in between. CDR3 size: 14 residues. The CDR3 loop reads CASSVRGPSDTQYF. The CDR3 DNA reads as TGTGCCAGCAGTGTCAGGGGCCCTTCCGATACGCAGTATTTT.

The rearrangement uses TRBV4-3 and TRBJ1-6, with a weak D call TRBD1 (5 bases). The CDR3 totals 16 residues. CDR1 and CDR2 (germline): LGHNA, YSLEER. V was cut by 0 bases and J by 6 bases, with 12 bases left in between. The CDR3 here is CASSQDWRGFNSPLHF. DNA for the CDR3: TGCGCCAGCAGCCAAGATTGGAGGGGATTTAATTCACCCCTCCACTTT.

The V call is TRBV18, the J call TRBJ1-6, with D possibly TRBD1 on 5 matching bases. CDR1 is KGHSH and CDR2 is LQKENI in the germline V gene. V was pared by 8 bases and J by 13 bases, with 21 bases between. The CDR3 sequence is 14 residues long. The CDR3 nucleotides are TGTGCCAGCGGGTTCCGGGACGGCGTTACGCCCCTCCACTTT. It specifies CASGFRDGVTPLHF. Supplemented by reference TRBV18 and TRBJ1-6, the full variable domain reads NAGVMQNPRHLVRRRGQEARLRCSPMKGHSHVYWYRQLPEEGLKFMVYLQKENIIDESGMPKERFSAEFPKEGPSILRIQQVVRGDSAAYFCASGFRDGVTPLHFGNGTRLTVT.

This clonotype occurred a few times. This rearrangement joins TRBV20-1 to TRBJ2-2; tentative D call: TRBD2 (6 bases). The germline V and J ends were trimmed by 6 bases and 6 bases, with 17 bases remaining between them. This CDR3 spans 14 amino acids. CDR1 is DFQATT, CDR2 SNEGSKA, per germline (reference sequence). This CDR3 is CSAKTRRNSGELFF. The CDR3 DNA sequence: TGCAGTGCAAAGACTAGGAGAAACTCCGGGGAGCTGTTTTTT.

The gene calls are TRBV6-5 and TRBJ2-5, with TRBD1 matching 8 bases. Germline V gene lookup returns CDR1 MNHEY and CDR2 SVGAGI. V was clipped by 1 base and J by 3 bases; unmatched bases: 4. The CDR3 sequence is 15 residues long. The CDR3 DNA sequence: TGTGCCAGCAGTTACTTCGTGGACAGGGAAGAGACCCAGTACTTC. This gives the protein CASSYFVDREETQYF.

This clonotype was seen only a few times. The chain joins TRBV7-6 to TRBJ2-5; the D gene is possibly TRBD2 (5 bases). The assigned J gene may be wrong: the sequence end matches TRBJ2-7 better. CDR3 length equals 12 residues. Germline V gives CDR1 SGHVS, CDR2 FNYEAQ. The CDR3 loop is CASRHISGEQYF. In DNA form, the CDR3 reads TGTGCCAGCAGACACATCAGCGGCGAGCAGTACTTC.

Remarks on this clonotype: One end of the junction fails to match germline, which may point to a read error. The chain employs TRBV9 and TRBJ2-5; no clear D. The CDR3 extends over 14 amino acids. Germline CDR1 reads SGDLS; CDR2 reads YYNGEE. The CDR3 is CAGSVAHYQETQYF. The CDR3 nucleotides are TGTGCCGGCAGCGTAGCCCACTACCAAGAGACCCAGTACTTC.

The J gene is TRBJ2-7, the V gene TRBV19; 8 bases agree with TRBD1. With 8 bases clipped from V and 4 bases from J, the junction kept 7 bases outside the gene matches. The CDR3 is 13 residues long. Germline V gene data show CDR1 as LNHDA and CDR2 as SQIVND (reference sequence). This CDR3 reads CASGTGKSYEQYF. As DNA, the CDR3 is TGTGCCAGTGGGACAGGAAAATCGTACGAGCAGTACTTC. Using reference TRBV19 and TRBJ2-7 for the parts outside the CDR3, the full variable domain is DGGITQSPKYLFRKEGQNVTLSCEQNLNHDAMYWYRQDPGQGLRLIYYSQIVNDFQKGDIAEGYSVSREKKESFPLTVTSAQKNPTAFYLCASGTGKSYEQYFGPGTRLTVT.

CDR3 residues: CSASLRETYEQYF. CDR3 DNA: TGCAGTGCTAGTCTCAGGGAAACCTACGAGCAGTACTTC. This chain links TRBV20-1 with TRBJ2-7; perhaps TRBD1 as D (5 bases). Trimming took 3 bases from V and 2 from J, leaving 11 bases between them. From germline, CDR1 is DFQATT and CDR2 SNEGSKA (reference sequence). The CDR3 sequence is 13 residues long.

The chain couples TRBV29-1 to TRBJ1-2; the match to TRBD1 covers 10 bases. The V segment lost 6 bases and the J segment 7 bases; nucleotides outside the gene matches: 8. The germline V gene encodes CDR1 SQVTM and CDR2 ANQGSEA. The CDR3 is 13 amino acids. In nucleotides, the CDR3 is TGCAGCGTGGGGACAGGGGACGAGACTGGCTACACCTTC. Its protein is CSVGTGDETGYTF.

A few counts support this clonotype. This chain joins TRBV10-3 and TRBJ1-1; no firm D call. Trimming stripped 11 bases from V and 6 bases from J, with 13 bases between. Germline CDR1 reads ENHRY; CDR2 reads SYGVKD. CDR3 length equals 11 residues. The CDR3 nucleotides read TGTGCCCTCAAGACCGGGTCTGAAGCTTTCTTT. Amino acids: CALKTGSEAFF.

A few counts support this clonotype. V is TRBV7-2 and J is TRBJ2-1, with D possibly TRBD1 on 6 matching bases. The V end was cut by 3 bases, the J end by 9 bases, with 12 bases between. Germline loops: CDR1 SGHTA, CDR2 FQGNSA. This CDR3 contains 13 residues. CDR3 DNA: TGTGCCAGCAGCTTTCAGGGGAGTGGTGAGCAGTTCTTC. It yields the protein CASSFQGSGEQFF.

This chain uses TRBV10-3 with TRBJ2-7, with D perhaps being TRBD1 or TRBD2 (7 bases each). CDR3 length: 15 amino acids. V dropped 6 bases and J dropped 0 bases, with 15 bases sitting between them. Per the germline V gene, CDR1 is ENHRY and CDR2 is SYGVKD. CDR3 region: CAISRGGDSSYEQYF. The CDR3 DNA reads TGTGCCATCAGCAGGGGGGGAGATAGCTCCTACGAGCAGTACTTC.

The chain is built from TRBV4-3 and TRBJ1-5, with D possibly TRBD1 on 5 matching bases. The V end lost 2 bases, the J end lost 6 bases, and 14 bases lay between the germline ends. The CDR3 consists of 15 residues. Germline V gene lookup returns CDR1 LGHNA and CDR2 YSLEER. CDR3 bases: TGCGCCAGCAGCCAACTGAGGCAGGGAGGTCAGCCCCAGCATTTT. Its translation: CASSQLRQGGQPQHF.

This chain uses TRBV6-2 or TRBV6-3 with TRBJ1-2; a weak D match, TRBD1 (5 bases). The CDR3 length is 14 residues. V lost 1 base to trimming and J lost 8 bases, with 14 bases between them. The germline V gene encodes CDR1 MNHEY and CDR2 SVGEGT. The DNA of the CDR3 is TGTGCCAGCAGTTACTTCGGGACGGTTGAAGGCTACACCTTC. It yields the protein CASSYFGTVEGYTF.